Here is one T cell receptor beta chain with its context. The CDR3 has 12 residues. Looked up from germline, CDR1 is SQVTM and CDR2 is ANQGSEA. Between the trimmed V and J ends, which lost 0 bases and 6 bases, there was a span of 8 bases. This record belongs to a study of blood T cell repertoires in COVID-19. Study-wide context: Samples representing acute and convalescent COVID-19 were sourced from the United States, Italy and Spain. T cells, B-cell-depleted T cells, or PBMCs provided the cDNA or gDNA that served as material.

As originally analysed: Researchers report that nucleated cell counts were estimated from reference gene primer amplification. The data were produced by immunoSEQ multiplex PCR, yet TCRdb's version contains in-frame clones alone and is incomplete. The DNA was the basis for D and trimming; V, J and clone size are from that table. This table has 130,000 or so clones, around four fifths appearing once. This TCR was recovered from a man older than 75 with active or convalescent COVID-19. Sequenced material: peripheral blood. This rearrangement joins TRBV29-1 to TRBJ1-2; D is unclear. CDR3 bases: TGCAGCGTTGAAGATCTGGGAGATGGCTACACCTTC. This sequence encodes CSVEDLGDGYTF.